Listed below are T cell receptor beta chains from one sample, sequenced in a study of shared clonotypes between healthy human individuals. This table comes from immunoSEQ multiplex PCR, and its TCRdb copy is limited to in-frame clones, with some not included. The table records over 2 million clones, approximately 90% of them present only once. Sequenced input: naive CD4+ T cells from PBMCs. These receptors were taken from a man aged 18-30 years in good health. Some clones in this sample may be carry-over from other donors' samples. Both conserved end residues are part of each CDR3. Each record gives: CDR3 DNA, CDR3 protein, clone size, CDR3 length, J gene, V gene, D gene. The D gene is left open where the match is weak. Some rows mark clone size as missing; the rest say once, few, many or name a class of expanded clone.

TGTGCCAGCAGTCCCCGGGACGGTAATCAGCCCCAGCATTTT | CASSPRDGNQPQHF | NA | 14 | TRBJ1-5 | TRBV27 | NA
TGTGCCAGCAGCACCCTGGGGGGCGATTACAATGAGCAGTTCTTC | CASSTLGGDYNEQFF | NA | 15 | TRBJ2-1 | TRBV7-6 | NA
TGCGCCAGCAGCTCCACGACAGGGGGCACTGAAGCTTTCTTT | CASSSTTGGTEAFF | NA | 14 | TRBJ1-1 | TRBV5-1 | TRBD1
TGTGCCAGCAGCGTTCCGGATTCCTACAATGAGCAGTTCTTC | CASSVPDSYNEQFF | NA | 14 | TRBJ2-1 | TRBV9 | NA
NA | CASSPSSGRGNQPQHF | NA | 16 | TRBJ1-5 | TRBV10-2 | NA
TGCGCCAGCAGCCCCTCCCTCTCTGGGGCCAACGTCCTGACTTTC | CASSPSLSGANVLTF | NA | 15 | TRBJ2-6 | TRBV5-1 | NA
TGTGCCAGCAGCTCCCGGGAGGGGGTAAGGGGAAACACCATATATTTT | CASSSREGVRGNTIYF | once | 16 | TRBJ1-3 | TRBV7-2 | NA
TGTGCCAGCAGTCCGCGGGATAGCTCCTACAATGAGCAGTTCTTC | CASSPRDSSYNEQFF | NA | 15 | TRBJ2-1 | TRBV28 | NA
TGTGCCAGCAGCCAGAGTCTGGACAGGGTTCTCTACAATGAGCAGTTCTTC | CASSQSLDRVLYNEQFF | once | 17 | TRBJ2-1 | TRBV2 | TRBD1
TGTGCCAGCAGCAGATACAGTAATCAGCCCCAGCATTTT | CASSRYSNQPQHF | NA | 13 | TRBJ1-5 | TRBV28 | NA
TGTGCCAGCAGCCCGGGGGTAGCGGGAGGTCTGCCCCAGTACTTC | CASSPGVAGGLPQYF | NA | 15 | TRBJ2-5 | TRBV11-2 | TRBD2
TGCAGTGCCAGGGACAGCAATGAGCAGTTCTTC | CSARDSNEQFF | NA | 11 | TRBJ2-1 | TRBV20-1 | TRBD1
TGTGCCAGCACATATAGACTAGCGGGCTCCTACGAGCAGTACTTC | CASTYRLAGSYEQYF | NA | 15 | TRBJ2-7 | TRBV19 | TRBD2
TGTGCCAGCAGCTACAGGGGTCTAGCGGACTACAATGAGCAGTTCTTC | CASSYRGLADYNEQFF | NA | 16 | TRBJ2-1 | TRBV7-9 | NA
TGTGCCAGCACCCCCCGGACTCCCACCTACGAGCAGTACTTC | CASTPRTPTYEQYF | NA | 14 | TRBJ2-7 | TRBV28 | NA
TGTGCCAGCAGCCCCGACAGGGCTCAGCCCCAGCATTTT | CASSPDRAQPQHF | NA | 13 | TRBJ1-5 | TRBV28 | TRBD1
TGTGCCAGCAGTTCCCATGGACGGGGGAACAATGAGCAGTTCTTC | CASSSHGRGNNEQFF | NA | 15 | TRBJ2-1 | TRBV25-1 | NA
TGTGCCAGCAGTGCGAGACAGGGGTTGTCCGAGCAGTACTTC | CASSARQGLSEQYF | NA | 14 | TRBJ2-7 | TRBV2 | TRBD1
TGTGCCAGCACTACTCCAGGGGGCACTGAAGCTTTCTTT | CASTTPGGTEAFF | NA | 13 | TRBJ1-1 | TRBV6-5 | TRBD1
TGTGCCAGCAGCTTAGGGGGGTCCACCGGGGAGCTGTTTTTT | CASSLGGSTGELFF | NA | 14 | TRBJ2-2 | TRBV7-3 | NA
TGCGCCAGCGGCGACCGGTCTGGGGCCAACGTCCTGACTTTC | CASGDRSGANVLTF | NA | 14 | TRBJ2-6 | TRBV5-1 | NA
TGTGCCAGCAAGCTGAGGACTAATGAAAAACTGTTTTTT | CASKLRTNEKLFF | few | 13 | TRBJ1-4 | TRBV25-1 | NA
TGTGCCAGCAGCTTAGATTTCGGTTCACCCCTCCACTTT | CASSLDFGSPLHF | NA | 13 | TRBJ1-6 | TRBV7-9 | NA
TGCGCCAGCAGGGGACACCCCTACGAGCAGTACTTC | CASRGHPYEQYF | NA | 12 | TRBJ2-7 | TRBV10-2 | NA
TGCGCCAGCAGCTTGTTTCTGAGCGGGACCGACACAGATACGCAGTATTTT | CASSLFLSGTDTDTQYF | NA | 17 | TRBJ2-3 | TRBV5-1 | TRBD2
TGTGCCAGCAGTCCCACTGGTACGCGGGGTAGCGGGAAAGGGCAGCAGTACTTC | CASSPTGTRGSGKGQQYF | NA | 18 | TRBJ2-7 | TRBV2 | TRBD2
TGTGCCAGCAGCTTGCGGGGTCGTGGAACTGAAGCTTTCTTT | CASSLRGRGTEAFF | NA | 14 | TRBJ1-1 | TRBV5-6 | NA
TGTGCCAGCAGCGCTCGGGACAGGGAGTATGGCTACACCTTC | CASSARDREYGYTF | NA | 14 | TRBJ1-2 | TRBV9 | TRBD1